This T cell receptor beta chain was sequenced during a study of shared clonotypes between healthy human individuals. This clone appeared a single time. Its antigen is currently unknown. Overall study results and limits: Naive subsets generally exceeded memory subsets in estimated richness.

TCRdb's copy holds only in-frame clones and misses some; the assay was immunoSEQ multiplex PCR. Among about 1.1 million clones, around three quarters were seen once, and the ten largest hold 0.61%. V was clipped by 1 base and J by 7 bases, with 8 bases between them. The CDR3 is made up of 13 amino acids. Germline CDR1 is MGHRA and CDR2 is YSYEKL. The chain has TRBV4-1 and TRBJ2-1; tentative D call: TRBD2 (5 bases). Source material: memory CD4+ T cells from PBMCs. Sample subset: CD45RA-negative fraction. This TCR derives from a man aged 18 to 29 in good health. Some clones in this sample may be carry-over from other donors' samples. The CDR3 nucleotides read TGCGCCAGCAGCCAAGCTAGGAGGAATGAGCAGTTCTTC. This gives the protein CASSQARRNEQFF.